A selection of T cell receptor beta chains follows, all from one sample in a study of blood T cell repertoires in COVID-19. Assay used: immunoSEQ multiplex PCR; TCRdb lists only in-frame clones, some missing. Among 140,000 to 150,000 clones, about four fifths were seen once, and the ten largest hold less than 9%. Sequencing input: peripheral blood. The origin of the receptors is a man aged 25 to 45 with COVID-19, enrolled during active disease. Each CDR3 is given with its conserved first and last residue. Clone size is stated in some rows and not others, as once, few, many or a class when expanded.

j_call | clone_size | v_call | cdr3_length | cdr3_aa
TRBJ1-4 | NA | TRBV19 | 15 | CASSPAGIGNEKLFF
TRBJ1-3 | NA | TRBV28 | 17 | CASSQGQGLLSGNTIYF
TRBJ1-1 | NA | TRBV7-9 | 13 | CASSLNRNTEAFF
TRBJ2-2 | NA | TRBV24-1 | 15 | CATSAGRVNTGELFF
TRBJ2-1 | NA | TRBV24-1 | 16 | CATSDGAGGSYNEQFF
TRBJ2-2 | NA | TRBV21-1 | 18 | CASSAGLAGCPGPRELFF
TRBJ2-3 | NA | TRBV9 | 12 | CASSLSTDTQYF
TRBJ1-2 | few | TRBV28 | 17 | CASSSLRGTESNYGYTF
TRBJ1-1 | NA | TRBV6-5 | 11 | CASSPIVTAFF
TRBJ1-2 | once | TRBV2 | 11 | CASSPLDRDAF
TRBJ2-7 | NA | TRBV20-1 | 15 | CSASTELAGWDEQYF
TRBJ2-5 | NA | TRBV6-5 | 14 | CASSYSTGRETQYF
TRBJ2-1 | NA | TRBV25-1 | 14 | CASRPGRWNNEQFF
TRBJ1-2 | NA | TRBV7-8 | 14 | CASSLGTLSYGYTF
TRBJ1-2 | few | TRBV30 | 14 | CAWSGRLSTPGYTF
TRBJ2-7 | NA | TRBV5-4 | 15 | CASSLGGRPELEQYF
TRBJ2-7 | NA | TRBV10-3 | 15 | CAIRPGLAGFYEQYF
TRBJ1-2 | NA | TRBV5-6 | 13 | CASSLGHTIGYTF
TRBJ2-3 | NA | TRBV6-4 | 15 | CASSDGSGPTDTQYF
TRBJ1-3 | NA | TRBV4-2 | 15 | CASSQDQVLGNTIYF
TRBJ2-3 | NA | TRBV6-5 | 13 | CASTGTRPDTQYF
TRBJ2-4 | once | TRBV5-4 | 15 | CASSLAQGSENIQYF
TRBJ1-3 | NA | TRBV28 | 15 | CASSDPGVAGNTIYF
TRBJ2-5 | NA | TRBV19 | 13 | CASSIGAGETQYF
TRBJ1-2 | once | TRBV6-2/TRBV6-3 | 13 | CASSYLRYYGYTF
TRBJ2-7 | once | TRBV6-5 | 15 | CASTKGLASSYEQYF
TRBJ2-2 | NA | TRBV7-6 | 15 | CASSLGAGANGELFF
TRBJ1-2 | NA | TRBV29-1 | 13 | CSAGDSANYGYTF
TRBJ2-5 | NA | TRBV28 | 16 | CASSSGLELYRETQYF
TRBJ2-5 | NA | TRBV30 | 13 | CAWSRNIQETQYF
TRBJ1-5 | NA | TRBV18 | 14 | CASSPRREDQPQHF
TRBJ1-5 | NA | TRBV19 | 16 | CASSPGDREINQPQHF
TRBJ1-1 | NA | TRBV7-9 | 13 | CASGRQGDTEAFF
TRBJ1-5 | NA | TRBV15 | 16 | CATSTDLDTYNQPQHF
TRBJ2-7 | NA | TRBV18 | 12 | CASSPSSYEQYF
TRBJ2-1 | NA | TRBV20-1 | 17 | CSASDTLAETGDIEQFF
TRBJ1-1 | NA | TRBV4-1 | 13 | CASSPGGGTEAFF
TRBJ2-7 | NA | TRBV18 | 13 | CASSPGLQYEQYF
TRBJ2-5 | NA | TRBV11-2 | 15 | CASLGLAGEWKTQYF
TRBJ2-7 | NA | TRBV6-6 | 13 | CASRTTTAYEQYF
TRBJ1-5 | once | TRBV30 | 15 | CAWSVLGPRDQPQHF
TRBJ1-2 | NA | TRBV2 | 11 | CASSGQFGYTF
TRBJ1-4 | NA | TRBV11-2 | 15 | CASSAGQLIREKLFF
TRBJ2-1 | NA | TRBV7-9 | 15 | CASSPGTRYDNEQFF
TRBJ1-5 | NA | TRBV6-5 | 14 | CASSYRYSNQPQHF
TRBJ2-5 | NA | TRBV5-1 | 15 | CASSSRDSSMETQYF